The 12 T cell receptor beta chains presented below share a single source sample, sequenced in a study of blood T cell repertoires in COVID-19. The data were produced by immunoSEQ multiplex PCR, yet TCRdb's version contains in-frame clones alone and is incomplete. The data show 130,000 to 150,000 clones, roughly 87% seen once. Sequencing was done on a sample of peripheral blood. These receptors all stem from a woman aged 45-60 years with acute or convalescent COVID-19.

The rearrangement joins TRBV11-3 to TRBJ2-3; D is unclear. V was cut by 5 bases and J by 5 bases, with 8 bases left in between. The CDR3 is made up of 12 amino acids. Germline CDR1 reads SGHNT; CDR2 reads YENEEA. The CDR3 protein is CASSTRGDTQYF. For the CDR3, the DNA is TGTGCCAGCAGCACACGAGGAGATACGCAGTATTTT. Using reference TRBV11-3 and TRBJ2-3 for the parts outside the CDR3, the full variable domain is EAGVVQSPRYKIIEKKQPVAFWCNPISGHNTLYWYLQNLGQGPELLIRYENEEAVDDSQLPKDRFSAERLKGVDSTLKIQPAELGDSAVYLCASSTRGDTQYFGPGTRLTVL.

The genes are TRBV12-5 and TRBJ1-1; D is ambiguous. The CDR3 runs to 15 residues. V was clipped by 0 bases and J by 1 base, with 9 bases between them. The germline V gene has CDR1 LGHNT and CDR2 FRNRAP. The CDR3 nucleotides read TGTGCTAGTGGTTTGGTAATAACAGAGAACACTGAAGCTTTCTTT. It translates to CASGLVITENTEAFF.

The DNA of the CDR3 is TGCAGTGCTAGCTTTAGTAACGTGCAGTTCTTC. Its translation: CSASFSNVQFF. This chain uses TRBV20-1 with TRBJ2-1; D is unclear. Germline CDR1 is DFQATT and CDR2 is SNEGSKA (reference sequence). V lost 3 bases to trimming and J lost 12 bases, with 12 bases between them. The CDR3 extends over 11 amino acids.

The rearrangement joins TRBV6-4 to TRBJ2-2; 10 positions match TRBD2. This CDR3 is 16 amino acids long. J was trimmed by 3 bases and V by 5 bases; bases with no gene match: 6. Germline-derived CDR1 and CDR2 are MRHNA and SNTAGT. CDR3 in amino acids: CASSTAGGPHTGELFF. The CDR3 nucleotides are TGTGCCAGCAGTACAGCGGGAGGGCCCCACACCGGGGAGCTGTTTTTT.

This sequence joins TRBV5-1 and TRBJ1-3; no firm D call. Trimming left V 1 base short and J 0 bases short, with 8 bases between. Germline V CDR1 and CDR2: SGHRS, YFSETQ. This CDR3 has 15 amino acids. The CDR3 DNA sequence: TGCGCCAGCAGCTTGCCACTTAGCTCTGGAAACACCATATATTTT. It yields the protein CASSLPLSSGNTIYF.

The chain is built from TRBV5-6 and TRBJ1-5; no reliable D call. CDR1 SGHDT and CDR2 YYEEEE come from the germline V gene. CDR3 length equals 14 residues. The ends were cut back, 4 bases at V and 0 bases at J, with 8 bases in the middle. In DNA, the CDR3 is TGTGCCAGCAGCGAGCTGTATAGCAATCAGCCCCAGCATTTT. Its protein product is CASSELYSNQPQHF.

This sequence joins TRBV5-4 and TRBJ1-4; D gene uncertain. CDR1 is SGHNT, CDR2 YYREEE, per germline (reference sequence). CDR3 length: 14 residues. The V end lost 0 bases, the J end lost 8 bases, and 11 bases lay between the germline ends. CDR3 protein: CASSLGPLEEKLFF. CDR3 nucleotides: TGTGCCAGCAGCTTGGGCCCACTCGAGGAAAAACTGTTTTTT.

The chain combines TRBV24-1 with TRBJ2-1; 7 positions match TRBD2. The CDR3 extends over 13 amino acids. Germline loops: CDR1 KGHDR, CDR2 SFDVKD. V was pared by 6 bases and J by 3 bases, with 1 base of the junction left unmatched. CDR3 coding DNA: TGTGCCACCAGTAGGGAGGGCTACAATGAGCAGTTCTTC. Protein: CATSREGYNEQFF.

This clone was observed a few times. The chain is built from TRBV9 and TRBJ1-2, with a weak D call TRBD1 (5 bases). The germline CDR1 and CDR2 sequences are SGDLS and YYNGEE. The CDR3 extends over 15 amino acids. Trimming removed 3 bases at V and 5 bases at J, with 17 bases between. The CDR3 region has the DNA TGTGCCAGCAGCGCCCGACAGTCCCAGTCATATGGCTACACCTTC. This encodes CASSARQSQSYGYTF.

This clone was recorded only once. The chain employs TRBV10-2 and TRBJ1-2, with 7 bases aligning to TRBD1. The germline V gene has CDR1 WSHSY and CDR2 SAAADI. Germline trimming cut 9 bases from V and 4 bases from J; bases unmatched to any gene: 5. The CDR3 has 12 residues. CDR3 sequence reads: CASTGTAYGYTF. As DNA, the CDR3 is TGCGCCAGTACTGGGACAGCCTATGGCTACACCTTC.

The J gene is TRBJ2-3, the V gene TRBV5-4; D is possibly TRBD1 (6 bases). With 0 bases removed from V and 2 bases from J, the gap between germline ends came to 13 bases. In germline, CDR1 is SGHNT, CDR2 YYREEE (reference sequence). The CDR3 is 16 amino acids. The CDR3 sequence is CASSLDPGAYTDTQYF. The CDR3 bases are TGTGCCAGCAGCTTGGATCCAGGGGCGTACACAGATACGCAGTATTTT.

This sequence joins TRBV6-6 and TRBJ2-7; maybe TRBD2 (5 bases). Germline-derived CDR1 and CDR2 are MNHNY and SVGAGI (reference sequence). V was trimmed by 2 bases and J by 0 bases, leaving 11 bases between them. CDR3 length: 15 amino acids. The CDR3 coding sequence is TGTGCCAGCAGTTACGAGGGAGACCTCTCCTACGAGCAGTACTTC. Its translation: CASSYEGDLSYEQYF.